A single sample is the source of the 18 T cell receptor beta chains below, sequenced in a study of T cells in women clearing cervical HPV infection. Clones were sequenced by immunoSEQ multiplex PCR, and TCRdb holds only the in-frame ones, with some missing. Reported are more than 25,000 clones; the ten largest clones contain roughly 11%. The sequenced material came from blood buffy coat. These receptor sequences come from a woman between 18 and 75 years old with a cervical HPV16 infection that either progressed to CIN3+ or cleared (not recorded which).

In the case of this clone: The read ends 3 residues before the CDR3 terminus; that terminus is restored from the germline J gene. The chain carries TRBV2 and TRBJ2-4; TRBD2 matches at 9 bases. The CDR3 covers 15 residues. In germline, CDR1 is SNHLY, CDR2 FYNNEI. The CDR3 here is CASSDRGRAVAAQYF. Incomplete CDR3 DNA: TGTGCCAGCAGTGACCGCGGGAGGGCCGTGGCGGCT.

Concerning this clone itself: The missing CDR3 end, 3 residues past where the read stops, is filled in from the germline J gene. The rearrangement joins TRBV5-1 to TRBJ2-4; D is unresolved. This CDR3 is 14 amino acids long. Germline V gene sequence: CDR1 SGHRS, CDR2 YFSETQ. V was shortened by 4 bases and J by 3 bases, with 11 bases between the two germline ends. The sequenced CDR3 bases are TGCGCCAGCAGCAAAAACAGTGACAAAAACATT. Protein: CASSKNSDKNI. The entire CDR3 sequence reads CASSKNSDKNIQYF.

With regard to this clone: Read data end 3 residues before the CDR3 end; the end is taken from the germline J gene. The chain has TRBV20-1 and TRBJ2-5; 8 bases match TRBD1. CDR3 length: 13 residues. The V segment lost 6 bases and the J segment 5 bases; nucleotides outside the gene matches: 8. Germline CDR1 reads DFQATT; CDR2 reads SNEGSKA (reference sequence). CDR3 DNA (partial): TGCAGTGCAATGGACAGGGTGGGGGAGACC. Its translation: CSAMDRVGET. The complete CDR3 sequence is CSAMDRVGETQYF.

Partial CDR3 DNA: TGTGCCAGCTCACCAGGCCCAGGGGCTGGAAACACC. Translated: CASSPGPGAGNT. The entire CDR3 sequence reads CASSPGPGAGNTIYF. The gene calls are TRBV18 and TRBJ1-3, with D perhaps matching TRBD1 (6 bases). The read terminates 3 residues before the CDR3 end, so the remaining end is supplied by the germline J gene. The germline V gene encodes CDR1 KGHSH and CDR2 LQKENI. V was cut by 2 bases and J by 2 bases, with 10 bases left in between. There are 15 residues in the CDR3.

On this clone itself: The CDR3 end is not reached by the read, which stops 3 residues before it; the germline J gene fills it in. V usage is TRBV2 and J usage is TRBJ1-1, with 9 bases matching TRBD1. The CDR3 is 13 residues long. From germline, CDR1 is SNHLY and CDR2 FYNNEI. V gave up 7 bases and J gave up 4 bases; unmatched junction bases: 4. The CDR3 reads CASTGQGTTEAFF. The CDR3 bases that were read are TGTGCCAGCACCGGACAGGGGACCACTGAA.

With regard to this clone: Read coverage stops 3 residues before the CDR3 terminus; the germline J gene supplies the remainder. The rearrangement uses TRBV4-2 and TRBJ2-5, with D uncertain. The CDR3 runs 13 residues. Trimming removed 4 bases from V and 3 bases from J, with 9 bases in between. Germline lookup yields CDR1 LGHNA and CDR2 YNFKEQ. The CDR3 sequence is CASSLGQEETQYF. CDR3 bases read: TGTGCCAGCAGCCTAGGGCAGGAAGAGACC.

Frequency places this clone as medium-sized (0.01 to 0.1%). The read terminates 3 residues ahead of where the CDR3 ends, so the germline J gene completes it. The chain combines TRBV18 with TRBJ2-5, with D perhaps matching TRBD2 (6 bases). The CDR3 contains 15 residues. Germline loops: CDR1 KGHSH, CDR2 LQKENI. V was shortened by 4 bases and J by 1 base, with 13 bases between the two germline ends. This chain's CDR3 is CASSRGTSPQETQYF. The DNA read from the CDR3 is TGTGCCAGCTCACGGGGTACTAGCCCCCAAGAGACC.

The CDR3 here is CASSEGLLNTEAFF. The CDR3 DNA, read in part, is TGTGCCAGCAGTGAAGGATTACTCAACACTGAA. This chain joins TRBV2 and TRBJ1-1; D call uncertain. The CDR3 extends 3 residues past the end of the read, so its final part is completed from the germline J gene. Germline loops: CDR1 SNHLY, CDR2 FYNNEI. This CDR3 spans 14 amino acids. V was pared by 1 base and J by 2 bases, with 8 bases between.

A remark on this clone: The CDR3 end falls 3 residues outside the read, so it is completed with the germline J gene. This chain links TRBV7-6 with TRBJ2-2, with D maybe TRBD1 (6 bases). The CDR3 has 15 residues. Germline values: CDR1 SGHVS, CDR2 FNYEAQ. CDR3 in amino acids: CASRRDTSNNSPLFF. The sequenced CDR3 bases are TGTGCCAGCAGACGGGACACGAGCAATAATTCACCG.

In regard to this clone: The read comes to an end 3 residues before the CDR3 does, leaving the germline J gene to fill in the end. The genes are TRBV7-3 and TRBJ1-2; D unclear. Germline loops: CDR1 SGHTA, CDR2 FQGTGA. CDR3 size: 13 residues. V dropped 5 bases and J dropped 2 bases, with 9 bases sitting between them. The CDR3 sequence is CASSQGPNYGYTF. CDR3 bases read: TGTGCCAGCAGCCAAGGGCCGAACTATGGC.

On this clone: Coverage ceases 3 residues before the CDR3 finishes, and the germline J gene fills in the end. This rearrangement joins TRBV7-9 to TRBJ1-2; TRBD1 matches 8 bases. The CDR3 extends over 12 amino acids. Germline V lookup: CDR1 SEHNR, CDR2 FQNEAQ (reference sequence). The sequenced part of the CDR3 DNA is TGTGCCAGCAGCGAGACAGGGGACGAC. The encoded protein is CASSETGDD. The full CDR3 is CASSETGDDYTF.

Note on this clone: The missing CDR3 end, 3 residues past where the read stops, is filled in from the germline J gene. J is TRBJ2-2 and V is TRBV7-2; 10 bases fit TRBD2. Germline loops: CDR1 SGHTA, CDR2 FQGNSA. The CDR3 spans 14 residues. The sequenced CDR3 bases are TGTGCCAGCAGCCCGACAGGGACTAGCGAAAAG. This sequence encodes CASSPTGTSEK. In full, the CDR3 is CASSPTGTSEKLFF. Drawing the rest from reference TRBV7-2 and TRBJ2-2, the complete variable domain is GAGVSQSPSNKVTEKGKDVELRCDPISGHTALYWYRQSLGQGLEFLIYFQGNSAPDKSGLPSDRFSAERTGGSVSTLTIQRTQQEDSAVYLCASSPTGTSEKLFFGEGSRLTVL.

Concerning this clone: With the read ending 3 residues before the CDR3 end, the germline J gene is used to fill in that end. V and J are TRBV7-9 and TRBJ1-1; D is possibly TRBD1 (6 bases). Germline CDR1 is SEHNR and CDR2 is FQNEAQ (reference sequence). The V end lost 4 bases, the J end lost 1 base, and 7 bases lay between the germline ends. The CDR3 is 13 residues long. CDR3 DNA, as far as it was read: TGTGCCAGCAGCTCACAGGGGAACACTGAA. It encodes CASSSQGNTE. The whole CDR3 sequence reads CASSSQGNTEAFF.

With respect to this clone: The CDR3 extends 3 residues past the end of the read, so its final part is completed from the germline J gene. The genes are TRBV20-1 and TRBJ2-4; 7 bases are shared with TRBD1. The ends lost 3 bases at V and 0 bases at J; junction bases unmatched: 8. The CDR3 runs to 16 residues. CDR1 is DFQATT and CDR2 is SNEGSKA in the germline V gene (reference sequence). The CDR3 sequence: CSASPGQKLAKNIQYF. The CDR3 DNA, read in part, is TGCAGTGCTAGCCCGGGACAGAAGCTAGCCAAAAACATT.

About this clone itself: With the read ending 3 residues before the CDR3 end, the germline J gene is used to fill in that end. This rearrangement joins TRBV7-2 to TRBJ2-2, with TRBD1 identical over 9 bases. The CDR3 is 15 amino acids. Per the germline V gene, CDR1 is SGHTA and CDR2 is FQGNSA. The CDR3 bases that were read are TGTGCCAGCAGCGCGCCGGGACAGGGAATTGAAAAG. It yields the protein CASSAPGQGIEK. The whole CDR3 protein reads CASSAPGQGIEKLFF. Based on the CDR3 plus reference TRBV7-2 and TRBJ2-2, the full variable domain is GAGVSQSPSNKVTEKGKDVELRCDPISGHTALYWYRQSLGQGLEFLIYFQGNSAPDKSGLPSDRFSAERTGGSVSTLTIQRTQQEDSAVYLCASSAPGQGIEKLFFGEGSRLTVL.

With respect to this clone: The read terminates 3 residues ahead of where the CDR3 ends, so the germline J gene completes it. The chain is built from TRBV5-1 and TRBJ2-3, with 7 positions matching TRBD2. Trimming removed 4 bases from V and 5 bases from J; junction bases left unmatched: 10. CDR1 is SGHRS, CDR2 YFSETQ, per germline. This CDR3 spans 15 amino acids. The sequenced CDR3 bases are TGCGCCAGCAGCGGCGGACGCCCGGGGGGAGATACG. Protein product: CASSGGRPGGDT. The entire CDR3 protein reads CASSGGRPGGDTQYF. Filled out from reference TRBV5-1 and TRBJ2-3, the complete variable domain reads KAGVTQTPRYLIKTRGQQVTLSCSPISGHRSVSWYQQTPGQGLQFLFEYFSETQRNKGNFPGRFSGRQFSNSRSEMNVSTLELGDSALYLCASSGGRPGGDTQYFGPGTRLTVL.

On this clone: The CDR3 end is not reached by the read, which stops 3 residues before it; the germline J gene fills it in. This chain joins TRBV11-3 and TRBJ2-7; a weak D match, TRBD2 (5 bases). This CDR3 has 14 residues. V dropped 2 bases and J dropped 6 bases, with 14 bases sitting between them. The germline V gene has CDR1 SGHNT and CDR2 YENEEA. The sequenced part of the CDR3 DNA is TGTGCCAGCAGCTTAAGCGGCACCCCTTCCGAG. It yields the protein CASSLSGTPSE. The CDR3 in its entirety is CASSLSGTPSEQYF.

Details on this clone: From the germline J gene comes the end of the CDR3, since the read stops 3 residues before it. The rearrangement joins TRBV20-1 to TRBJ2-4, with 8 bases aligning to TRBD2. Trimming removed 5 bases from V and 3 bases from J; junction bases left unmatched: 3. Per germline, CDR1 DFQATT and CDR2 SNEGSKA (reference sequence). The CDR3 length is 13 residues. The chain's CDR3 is CSASLAGKNIQYF. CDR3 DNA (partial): TGCAGTGCTTCCCTAGCGGGCAAAAACATT.